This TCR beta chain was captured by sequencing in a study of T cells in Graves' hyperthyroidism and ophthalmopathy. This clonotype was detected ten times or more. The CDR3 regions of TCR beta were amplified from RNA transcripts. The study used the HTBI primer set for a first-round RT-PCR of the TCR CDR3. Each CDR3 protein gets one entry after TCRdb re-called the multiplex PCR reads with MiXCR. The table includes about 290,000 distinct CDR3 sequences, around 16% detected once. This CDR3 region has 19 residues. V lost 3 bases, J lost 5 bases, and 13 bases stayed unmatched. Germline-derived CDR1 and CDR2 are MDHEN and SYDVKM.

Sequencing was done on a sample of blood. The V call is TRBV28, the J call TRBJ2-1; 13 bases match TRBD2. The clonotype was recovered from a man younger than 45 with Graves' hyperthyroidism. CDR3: CASSFPRLAGGARNNEQFF. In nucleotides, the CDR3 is TGTGCCAGCAGTTTTCCAAGACTAGCGGGAGGCGCGAGGAACAATGAGCAGTTCTTC.